These 5 T cell receptor beta chains originate from one sample sequenced in a study of blood T cell repertoires in COVID-19. Profiling relied on immunoSEQ multiplex PCR, and the TCRdb table lists in-frame clones only, not all of them. The sample records hundreds of thousands of clones, around 88% being singletons. The material sequenced was peripheral blood. These receptors were taken from a woman aged 45-65 years with acute or convalescent COVID-19.

This chain connects TRBV3-1 (or the pseudogene TRBV3-2) to TRBJ1-5, with TRBD1 matching over 7 bases. The CDR3 loop spans 13 amino acids. The V and J ends lost 4 bases and 7 bases, in that order; junction bases with no gene match: 4. Germline values: CDR1 LGHDT, CDR2 YNNKEL (reference sequence). CDR3 in amino acids: CASSRDRKQPQHF. The CDR3, as DNA: TGTGCCAGCAGCCGGGACAGAAAGCAGCCCCAGCATTTT.

This chain connects TRBV5-4 to TRBJ1-6; D is undetermined. CDR3 length: 14 amino acids. V shed 3 bases and J shed 9 bases, with 13 bases lying between them. Germline CDR1 reads SGHNT; CDR2 reads YYREEE (reference sequence). CDR3 amino acids: CASSSEARGSPLHF. CDR3 nucleotides: TGTGCCAGCAGCTCGGAAGCTCGGGGTTCACCCCTCCACTTT.

The chain is built from TRBV14 and TRBJ1-3, with D perhaps TRBD1 (6 bases). The CDR3 extends over 13 amino acids. From germline, CDR1 is SGHDN and CDR2 FVKESK. The V and J ends lost 0 bases and 7 bases respectively, with 7 bases between them. The CDR3 DNA reads as TGTGCCAGCAGCCAAGAAAGGGGGAACACCATATATTTT. This translates into CASSQERGNTIYF.

This chain connects TRBV14 to TRBJ2-7; 12 nucleotides agree with TRBD2. V lost 7 bases, J lost 2 bases, and 3 bases stayed unmatched. Germline V gene lookup returns CDR1 SGHDN and CDR2 FVKESK. This CDR3 comprises 14 residues. CDR3: CASNPSGRAYEQYF. The CDR3 bases are TGTGCCAGCAACCCTAGCGGGAGGGCCTACGAGCAGTACTTC.

The V and J genes are TRBV7-9 and TRBJ2-1; D unclear. The germline gives CDR1 SEHNR, CDR2 FQNEAQ (reference sequence). The CDR3 spans 12 residues. Trimming took 3 bases from V and 8 from J, leaving 8 bases between them. CDR3 nucleotides: TGTGCCAGCAGCTTTGACTCCTATGAGCAGTTCTTC. This codes for CASSFDSYEQFF.